This TCR beta chain came from a study of cytomegalovirus exposure and HLA in healthy donors. Study-level findings and limits: CMV antigen specificity was confirmed in vitro for a few CMV-associated chains. A previous analysis found most TCR beta V segments productive roughly 87% or roughly 30% of the time. Links to common viral pathogens appeared, in a later analysis, for several of the most significant clusters. Available immune exposure information covered CMV serostatus only.

The PCR made use of 60 Vbeta and 13 Jbeta primers. The method was immunoSEQ multiplex PCR; TCRdb's version includes in-frame clones alone and lacks a portion of them. The table shows 250,000 to 350,000 clones, with around 66% occurring only once. Comment on this clone: Its antigen remains unidentified.

The V gene's germline CDR1 is SGHRS and CDR2 YFSETQ. The CDR3 is 14 amino acids. The chain carries TRBV5-1 and TRBJ2-5, with 8 bases matching TRBD1. The J call may be faulty, since TRBJ2-7 better matches the DNA end. Sample: PBMCs. The clonotype was recovered from a female donor in good health and CMV-seronegative. Here the CDR3 reads CASSLQGADYEQYF. In DNA form, the CDR3 reads TGCGCCAGCAGCTTGCAGGGGGCGGATTACGAGCAGTACTTC.